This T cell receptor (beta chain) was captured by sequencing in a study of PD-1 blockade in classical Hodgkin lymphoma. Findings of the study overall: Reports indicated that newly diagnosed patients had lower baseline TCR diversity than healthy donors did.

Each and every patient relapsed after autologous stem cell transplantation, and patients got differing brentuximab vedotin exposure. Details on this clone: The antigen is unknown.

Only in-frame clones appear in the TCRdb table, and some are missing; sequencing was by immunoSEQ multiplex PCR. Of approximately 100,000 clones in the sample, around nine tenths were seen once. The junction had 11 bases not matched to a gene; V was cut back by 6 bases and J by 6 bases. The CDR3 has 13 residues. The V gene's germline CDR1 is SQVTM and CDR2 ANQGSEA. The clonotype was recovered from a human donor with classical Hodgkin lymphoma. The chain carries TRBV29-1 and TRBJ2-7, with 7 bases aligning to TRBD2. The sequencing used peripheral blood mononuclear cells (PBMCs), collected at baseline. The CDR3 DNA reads TGCAGCGTGGGACGTGGGGAGGGATCCGAGCAGTACTTC. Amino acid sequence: CSVGRGEGSEQYF.